The source of this T cell receptor (beta chain) is a study of cytomegalovirus exposure and HLA in healthy donors (dated by TCRdb to about 2017). Study-wide context: An earlier analysis of roughly 630 of the donors reported about 250 Gb of sequence data and roughly 100 million unique TCR beta sequences from roughly 200 million T cells. Among 398 genotyped donors of the cohort, an average of approximately 240,000 unique TCR beta nucleotide sequences were sequenced per donor, approximately 20% of them non-productive. Every discovery cohort repertoire had been produced on one sequencing platform. The number of typed donors differed by locus: roughly 620-640 for A, B, C, DRB1 and DQB1; about 520 for DQA1; 606 for DPA1; and some 450 for DPB1. To decide whether each TCR beta V gene segment behaved as functional or pseudogenic, an earlier analysis of some 570 of the donors relied on high-throughput TCR beta sequencing. Rather than drawing on any new phenotypic data, the later analysis identified candidate immune exposures from TCR beta sequences and the way those sequences occurred across donors. HLA typing included class I and class II loci at four-digit resolution. Of the approximately 400 genotyped donors, around 81% fell in the genetic ancestry cluster associated with self-reported Caucasian donors. The study combined high-throughput TCR immunosequencing, statistical association of individual TCRs with disease status, and machine learning to predict cytomegalovirus infection status. The study was designed to test whether signatures of past pathogen exposure could be identified by cataloging public T cell receptors. Roughly five DR-DQ haplotypes were treated as single units for association and clustering because of strong linkage in the cohort. A later genetic analysis took genome-wide SNP genotypes for about 55% of the roughly 670 donors and used that subset as a discovery cohort. An early release that covered about 600 HLA-typed donors contained approximately 300 gigabases of sequencing data and tens of millions of unique TCR sequences. Donor age, sex, ethnicity and CMV serostatus were compiled alongside the repertoire data. A later analysis re-examined previously published TCR beta repertoires from more than 650 donors and added high-resolution HLA genotyping to investigate patterns of TCR occurrence. A separate validation cohort of some 130 different subjects was used in addition to the roughly 670-subject first cohort. The study profiled the T cell repertoires of approximately 700 subjects by immunosequencing and related them to cytomegalovirus serostatus.

In total, about 650 healthy bone marrow donors made up the cohort. At the time of sampling, all cohort members were nominally healthy, though unrecorded immune exposures were likely present. The donor was CMV seronegative and belonged to the group of 350 to 400 seronegative cohort members. A peripheral blood sample was provided by each donor, and peripheral blood mononuclear cells were used for TCR beta sequencing. The Qiagen DNeasy Blood Extraction Kit was used to extract genomic DNA from the blood cell samples. Summary of the overall study and its limitations: When HLA alleles, especially DR and DQ, strongly co-occurred, TCR associations were difficult to assign to individual alleles. Because HLA typing was unavailable for some donors at each locus, only the typed subset was used in association tests. Roughly uniform sequencing depth across donors was assumed in presence/absence analyses, although this assumption may not hold. A later analysis found that HLA-associated TCR beta chains were more clonally expanded and had lower generation probabilities than equally common non-associated chains. In both the original and validation cohorts, the classifier was reported to diagnose cytomegalovirus status with high specificity and sensitivity. A later analysis found that TCR association rates varied across HLA loci, with DRB1 alleles showing the most associated TCRs and HLA-C alleles the fewest. The earlier analysis of a few hundred of the donors excluded some 15 rarely observed V segments, including chromosome 9 orphons, because counts were too low. Broadly in line with IMGT annotations, most TCR beta V segments showed up in productive rearrangements about 87% or about 30% of the time in an earlier analysis of 450 to 750 of the donors. According to the authors, the approach could potentially be generalized to other disease states and immunological phenotypes. According to a later genetic analysis, donors in an Asian-associated ancestry cluster had fewer N-insertions in productive TCRs than the approximately 630-donor mean. Specific HLA alleles were associated with 15,000 to 20,000 TCR beta sequences at a false discovery rate of 0.05 in a later analysis. The study listed 164 TCR beta chains as associated with cytomegalovirus. According to a later analysis, most CMV-associated TCR beta chains appeared to be HLA-restricted, and the HLA associations seemed to be driven largely by CMV exposure. In a later genetic analysis, a missense DCLRE1C variant was associated with V-gene and J-gene trimming of TCR beta chains, and the association was replicated in an independent cohort. Linkage disequilibrium might explain the correlated functional status among segregating V segments, but an unknown experimental factor could not be excluded. For the cohort, immune exposure information was limited to CMV serostatus. Across donors, most TCR sequences were observed very rarely, whereas some public TCRs were present in many individuals. Several of the top co-occurrence clusters appeared to be linked to parvovirus B19, influenza, CMV and Epstein-Barr virus, according to a later analysis. Three of the identified cytomegalovirus-associated TCR beta chains were confirmed in vitro to be specific for cytomegalovirus antigens. A further reported finding was that TCR beta sequences accurately predicted the HLA-A and HLA-B alleles for most subjects in the first cohort. The cohort was sequenced for TCR beta chains only, and without alpha or paired-chain data the features that could be detected were limited. A cluster of highly shared sequence variants was judged likely to represent a technical artifact of the sequencing pipeline.

Library preparation was by the immunoSEQ multiplex PCR assay. For the multiplex PCR, a mixture combining 60 forward primers for TCR Vbeta segments and 13 reverse primers for TCR Jbeta segments was used. Amplification of the CDR3 region of rearranged TCR beta genes was performed with a multiplex PCR assay on genomic DNA. On the Illumina HiSeq System, the amplified TCR beta libraries were sequenced as 87-base-pair reads. Processing in the source paper ran as follows. A later analysis tallied roughly 78 million unique TCR beta chains across the 660 or so repertoires, and around 9.9 million of those chains were shared by two or more donors. Raw reads were error-corrected and collapsed into unique sequences with a nearest-neighbor algorithm that merged closely related sequences to remove PCR and sequencing errors. To assign V, D and J gene segments, CDR3 sequences were aligned to IMGT reference sequences. Each retained sequence needed at least a six-nucleotide match to both a V gene segment and a J gene segment. A rearrangement counted as productive if the CDR3 had no stop codons and remained in frame with V and J, and every other rearrangement counted as non-productive. CDR3 was defined according to IMGT convention as the region running from the second conserved V-encoded cysteine to the conserved J-encoded phenylalanine. The earlier analysis of 500 to 750 of the donors excluded any sequence lacking an unambiguous match to a single V gene segment. An earlier analysis of approximately 590 of the donors called V segments functional above 56.7% productive rearrangements and segregating when the between-donor standard deviation exceeded 5%. A statistical classification framework was built to diagnose cytomegalovirus status from the catalog of TCR beta chain sequences. A later analysis assigned V and J genes by comparing TCR nucleotide sequences with IMGT/GENE-DB human TR gene sequences. A later analysis assigned CDR3 sequences and most-parsimonious VDJ recombination scenarios with the TCRdist pipeline. In a later analysis, each TCR beta chain was defined by its CDR3 amino acid sequence together with its V-gene family, and reads lacking a unique V-gene family were excluded. A later analysis removed 592 highly shared, low-generation-probability nucleotide sequences to deal with suspected cross-contamination and a sequencing artifact. For each public chain, a later analysis derived a clonal expansion index from normalized ranks of inferred template counts within each repertoire. In a later analysis, generation probabilities were computed using a VDJ recombination model fitted to out-of-frame rearrangements, and the results were checked against IGoR. In a later analysis, hypergeometric tests were used to score TCR-TCR, TCR-HLA and TCR-CMV co-occurrence, with a repertoire-size bias correction applied to TCR pairs. To estimate false discovery rates, a later analysis permuted the HLA or CMV assignments 20 times. In a later analysis, co-occurring TCRs were grouped using DBSCAN, with TCRdist sequence similarity added in when clustering inside HLA-allele-positive subsets. For co-occurrence clustering, repertoires with fewer than 30,000 or more than 120,000 public chains were excluded, along with roughly five repertoires with anomalous nucleotide sharing. TCRdb provides this immuneACCESS table in a form limited to in-frame rearrangements. Some clones are lacking; in checked studies, under half of them reflect an unresolved V gene, and why the rest are absent is not known. From that table come the V and J calls and clone size; the DNA was used to work out D and trimming. The sample yields 200,000 to 250,000 clones; 60% to 85% were counted once. The ten biggest clones cover roughly 16% of the sample.

About this clone: It lacks a known antigen. Base quality data are lacking; no much larger clone is found one base away.

Sequencing was carried out using PBMCs. This TCR derives from a man aged 35 to 55 in good health and CMV-seronegative.

Here is the DNA: TGTGCCAGCAGCCAAGCCGGAGCCCGCTATACGCAGTATTTT. Translated, this gives CASSQAGARYTQYF. The rearrangement combines TRBV14 with TRBJ2-3; the D segment cannot be called with confidence. CDR1 and CDR2, looked up from the germline V gene, are SGHDN and FVKESK. V is reduced by 1 base and J by 7 bases, leaving a spacing of 12 bases between them. The CDR3, from cysteine to phenylalanine, totals 14 residues. Only the CDR3 portion is preserved as DNA: 42 bases, with reading frame beginning at the first base. Beyond the CDR3, the reference TRBV14 and TRBJ2-3 genes provide the residues; the full variable domain reads: EAGVTQFPSHSVIEKGQTVTLRCDPISGHDNLYWYRRVMGKEIKFLLHFVKESKQDESGMPNNRFLAERTGGTYSTLKVQPAELEDSGVYFCASSQAGARYTQYFGPGTRLTVL.